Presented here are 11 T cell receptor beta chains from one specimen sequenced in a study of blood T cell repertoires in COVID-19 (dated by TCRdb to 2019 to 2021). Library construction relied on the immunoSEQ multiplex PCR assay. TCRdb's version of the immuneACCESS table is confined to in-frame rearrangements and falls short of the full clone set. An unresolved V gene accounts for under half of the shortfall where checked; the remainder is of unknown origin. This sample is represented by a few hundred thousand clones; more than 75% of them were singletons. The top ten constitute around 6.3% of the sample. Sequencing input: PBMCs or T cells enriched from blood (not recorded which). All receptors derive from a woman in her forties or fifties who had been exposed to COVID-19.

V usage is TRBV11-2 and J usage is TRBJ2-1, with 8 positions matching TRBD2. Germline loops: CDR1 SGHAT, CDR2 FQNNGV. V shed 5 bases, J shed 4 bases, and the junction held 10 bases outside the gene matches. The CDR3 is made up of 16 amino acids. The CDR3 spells CASSPKPAGDYNEQFF. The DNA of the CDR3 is TGTGCCAGCAGCCCCAAGCCAGCGGGGGATTACAATGAGCAGTTCTTC.

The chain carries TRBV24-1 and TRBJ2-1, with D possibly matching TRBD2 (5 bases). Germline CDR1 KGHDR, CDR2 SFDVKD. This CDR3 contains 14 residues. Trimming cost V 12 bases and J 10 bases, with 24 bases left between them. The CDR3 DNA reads TGTGCCGCCGGGAAAGGCGGGCGGTCGGAAGAGCAGTTCTTC. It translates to CAAGKGGRSEEQFF.

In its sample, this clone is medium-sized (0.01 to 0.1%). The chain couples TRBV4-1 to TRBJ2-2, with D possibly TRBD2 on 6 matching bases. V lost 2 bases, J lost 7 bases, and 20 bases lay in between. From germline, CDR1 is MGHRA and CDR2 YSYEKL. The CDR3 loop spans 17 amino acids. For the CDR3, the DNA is TGCGCCAGCAGCCAATCCGACATGGGACTCTCGCTCGGGGAGCTGTTTTTT. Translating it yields CASSQSDMGLSLGELFF.

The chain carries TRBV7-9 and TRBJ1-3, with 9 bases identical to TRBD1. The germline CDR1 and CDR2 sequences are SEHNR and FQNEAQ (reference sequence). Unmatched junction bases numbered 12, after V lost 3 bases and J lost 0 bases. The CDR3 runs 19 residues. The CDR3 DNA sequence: TGTGCCAGCAGCTTCGGGGGACAGGGATTTTGGGGCTCTGGAAACACCATATATTTT. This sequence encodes CASSFGGQGFWGSGNTIYF.

The CDR3 DNA reads as TGTGCCAGCAGCAAGTTTCAGACAGAGGTCTGGAAAAACTATGGCTACACCTTC. Its translation is CASSKFQTEVWKNYGYTF. The rearrangement links TRBV21-1 to TRBJ1-2; no check of the table's D call, TRBD1, against the DNA was made. TRBV21-1 counts as a pseudogene. CDR3 length equals 18 residues.

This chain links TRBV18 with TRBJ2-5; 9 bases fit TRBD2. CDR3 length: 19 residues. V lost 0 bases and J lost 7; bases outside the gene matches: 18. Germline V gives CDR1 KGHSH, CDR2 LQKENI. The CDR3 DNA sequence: TGTGCCAGCTCACCACCCCCCTCTCGGTGGAGCGGGGGGCCAAGGACCCAGTACTTC. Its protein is CASSPPPSRWSGGPRTQYF.

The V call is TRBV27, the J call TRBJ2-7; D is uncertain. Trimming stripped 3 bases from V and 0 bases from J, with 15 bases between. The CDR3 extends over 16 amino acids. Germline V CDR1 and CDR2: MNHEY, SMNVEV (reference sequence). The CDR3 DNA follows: TGTGCCAGCAGTTTTAACCGGTTACAGAGCTCCTACGAGCAGTACTTC. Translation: CASSFNRLQSSYEQYF.

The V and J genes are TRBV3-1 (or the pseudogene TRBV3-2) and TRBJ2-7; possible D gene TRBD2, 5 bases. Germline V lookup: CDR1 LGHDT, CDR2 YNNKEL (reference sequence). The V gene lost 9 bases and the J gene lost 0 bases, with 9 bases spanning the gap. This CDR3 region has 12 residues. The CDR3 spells CASRGSSYEQYF. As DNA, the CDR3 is TGTGCCAGTCGAGGGAGCTCCTACGAGCAGTACTTC.

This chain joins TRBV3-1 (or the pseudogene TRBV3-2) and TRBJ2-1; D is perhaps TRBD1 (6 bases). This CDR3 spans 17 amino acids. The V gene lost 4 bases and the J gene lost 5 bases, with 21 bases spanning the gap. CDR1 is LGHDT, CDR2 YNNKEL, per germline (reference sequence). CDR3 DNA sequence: TGTGCCAGCAGCCGACGTCAATGGGGGCCCCTGAACAATGAGCAGTTCTTC. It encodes CASSRRQWGPLNNEQFF.

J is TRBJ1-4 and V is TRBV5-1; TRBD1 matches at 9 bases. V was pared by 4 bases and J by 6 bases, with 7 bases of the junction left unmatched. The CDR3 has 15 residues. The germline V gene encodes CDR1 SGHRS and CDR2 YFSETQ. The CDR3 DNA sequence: TGCGCCAGCAGCAGTGGGGGGACAGGGTATGAAAAACTGTTTTTT. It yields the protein CASSSGGTGYEKLFF.

DNA for the CDR3: TGTGCCAGCAGCTTGAGGGGAGGCCAAGAGACCCAGTACTTC. Translated, it gives CASSLRGGQETQYF. This chain connects TRBV5-4 to TRBJ2-5, with a possible D match to TRBD2 (6 bases). Germline V gives CDR1 SGHNT, CDR2 YYREEE (reference sequence). CDR3 length equals 14 residues. Trimming took 1 base from V and 1 from J, leaving 8 bases between them.